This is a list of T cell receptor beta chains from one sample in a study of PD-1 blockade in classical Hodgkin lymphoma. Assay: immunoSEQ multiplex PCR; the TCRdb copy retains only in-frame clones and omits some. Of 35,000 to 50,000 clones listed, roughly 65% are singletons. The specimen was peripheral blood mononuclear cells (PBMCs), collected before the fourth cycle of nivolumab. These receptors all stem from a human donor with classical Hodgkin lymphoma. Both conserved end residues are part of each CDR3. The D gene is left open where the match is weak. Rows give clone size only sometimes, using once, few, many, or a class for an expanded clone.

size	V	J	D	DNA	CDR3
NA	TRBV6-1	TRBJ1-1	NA	TGTGCCAGCAGTGACCCCGGGACTTTCTTT	CASSDPGTFF
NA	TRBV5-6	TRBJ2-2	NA	TGTGCCAGCAGGGACGGGGGAAACACCGGGGAGCTGTTTTTT	CASRDGGNTGELFF
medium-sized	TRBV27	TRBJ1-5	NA	TGTGCCAGCAGTTTAAAAGGGGTCAATCAGCCCCAGCATTTT	CASSLKGVNQPQHF
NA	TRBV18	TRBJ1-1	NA	TGTGCCAGCTCACCACTTCCGGTGAACACTGAAGCTTTCTTT	CASSPLPVNTEAFF
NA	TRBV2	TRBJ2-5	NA	TGTGCCAGCAGTTCGGCGGAGACCCAGTACTTC	CASSSAETQYF
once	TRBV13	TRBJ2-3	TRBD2	TGTGCCAGCAGGACTAGCGGGAGTAGATCCCCGACAGATACGCAGTATTTT	CASRTSGSRSPTDTQYF
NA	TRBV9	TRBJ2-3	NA	TGTGCCAGCAGCGTAGGAGCATCCCCAGATACGCAGTATTTT	CASSVGASPDTQYF
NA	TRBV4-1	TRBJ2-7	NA	TGCGCCAGCAGCCAAGAATACCCCCCCGCCTACGAGCAGTACTTC	CASSQEYPPAYEQYF
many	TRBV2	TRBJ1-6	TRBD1	TGTGCCAGCAGTCAGGGGACAGGGGATTCACCCCTCCACTTT	CASSQGTGDSPLHF
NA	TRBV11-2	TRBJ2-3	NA	TGTGCCAGCAGCTTAGCGGCCTATAGCGGAGATACGCAGTATTTT	CASSLAAYSGDTQYF
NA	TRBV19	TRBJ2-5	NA	TGTGCCAGAGCGACAGGCCCCCAAGAGACCCAGTACTTC	CARATGPQETQYF
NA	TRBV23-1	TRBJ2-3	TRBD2	TGCGCCAGCAGTCAATCGGAGACTAGCGGGAGTCCAGATACGCAGTATTTT	CASSQSETSGSPDTQYF
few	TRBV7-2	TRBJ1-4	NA	TGTGCCAGCAGCCGGCGGACCACAACTAATGAAAAACTGTTTTTT	CASSRRTTTNEKLFF
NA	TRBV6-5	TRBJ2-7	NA	TGTGCCAGCAGTTACTCGATCGGGAACAGACCCTACGAGCAGTACTTC	CASSYSIGNRPYEQYF
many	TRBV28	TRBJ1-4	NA	TGTGCCAGCAGGATCGGGGGGGTTGATGAAAAACTGTTTTTT	CASRIGGVDEKLFF
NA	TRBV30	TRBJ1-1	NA	TGTGCCTGGGGGACATTTTTCACTGAAGCTTTCTTT	CAWGTFFTEAFF
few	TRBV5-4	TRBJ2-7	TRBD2	TGTGCCAGCAGCTACGGGAGGGACTTTTCCTACGAGCAGTACTTC	CASSYGRDFSYEQYF